This T cell receptor beta chain appears in the sequencing data of a study of identical twins. Whole-study findings and limits: Zero-insertion analyses could be partly confounded by invariant MAIT and iNKT cells. Excess low generation probability was seen in twin-shared out-of-frame alpha sequences.

TCRdb reprocessed the 5' RACE reads via MiXCR and lists one record per CDR3 protein. The top ten hold 1.5% to 2% of the sample, which has around 960,000 distinct CDR3 sequences, 9% to 15% seen once. This clonotype was recorded a few times. Antigen specificity is unknown. The same sample was also used in a study of yellow fever vaccine responses in identical twins.

This TCR was recovered from a woman in her late teens or twenties in good health. The sequenced sample was PBMCs.

The DNA for the CDR3 is TGCGCCAGCAGCTTGGTAAACAGAACCAGGTCTGGGGCCAACGTCCTGACTTTC. This codes for CASSLVNRTRSGANVLTF. This sequence joins TRBV5-1 and TRBJ2-6; D call uncertain. Germline lookup yields CDR1 SGHRS and CDR2 YFSETQ. The V gene lost 0 bases and the J gene lost 1 base, with 14 bases spanning the gap. The CDR3 is 18 amino acids.